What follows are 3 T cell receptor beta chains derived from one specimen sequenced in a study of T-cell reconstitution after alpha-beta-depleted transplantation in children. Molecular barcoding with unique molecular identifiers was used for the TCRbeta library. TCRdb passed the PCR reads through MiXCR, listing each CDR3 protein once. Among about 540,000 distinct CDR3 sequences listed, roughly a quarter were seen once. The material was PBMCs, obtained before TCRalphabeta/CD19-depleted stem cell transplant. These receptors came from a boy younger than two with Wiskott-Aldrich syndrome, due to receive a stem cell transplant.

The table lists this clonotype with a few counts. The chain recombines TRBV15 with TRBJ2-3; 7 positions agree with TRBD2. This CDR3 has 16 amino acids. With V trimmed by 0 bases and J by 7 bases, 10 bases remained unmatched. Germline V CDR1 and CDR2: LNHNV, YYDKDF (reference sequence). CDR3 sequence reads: CATSRDWRGSLNTQYF. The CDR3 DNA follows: TGTGCCACCAGCAGAGATTGGCGCGGGAGTCTAAATACGCAGTATTTT. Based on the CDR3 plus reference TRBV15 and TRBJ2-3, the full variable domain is DAMVIQNPRYQVTQFGKPVTLSCSQTLNHNVMYWYQQKSSQAPKLLFHYYDKDFNNEADTPDNFQSRRPNTSFCFLDIRSPGLGDTAMYLCATSRDWRGSLNTQYFGPGTRLTVL.

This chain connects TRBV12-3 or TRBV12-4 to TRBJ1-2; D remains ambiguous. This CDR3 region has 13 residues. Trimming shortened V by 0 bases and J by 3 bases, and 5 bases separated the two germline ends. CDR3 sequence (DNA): TGTGCCAGCAGTTTAGCTTCATACTATGGCTACACCTTC. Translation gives CASSLASYYGYTF.

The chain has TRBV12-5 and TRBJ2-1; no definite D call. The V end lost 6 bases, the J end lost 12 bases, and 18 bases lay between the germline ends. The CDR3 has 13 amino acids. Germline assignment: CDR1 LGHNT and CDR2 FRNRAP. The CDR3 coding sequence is TGTGCTAGTGGCCCAGAGCCTAGAATGCGGCAGTTCTTC. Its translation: CASGPEPRMRQFF.